The rows below give T cell receptor beta chains drawn from one sample of a study of shared clonotypes between healthy human individuals. Clones were read by immunoSEQ multiplex PCR, and TCRdb kept only the in-frame ones, dropping some. The table includes millions of clones, around 93% detected once. The material sequenced was naive CD8+ T cells from PBMCs. The receptors shown here come from a man aged 18-30 years in good health. Some clones in this sample may be carry-over from other donors' samples. Each CDR3 is given with its conserved first and last residue. The D gene is left open where the match is weak. Part of the rows lack a size; the others show once, few, many or a class for expanded clones.

V gene	J gene	clone size	D gene	CDR3 DNA	CDR3 protein
TRBV27	TRBJ2-5	NA	TRBD2	TGTGCCAGCCTAAACCTGCGGGAGGGCCATGAGACCCAGTACTTC	CASLNLREGHETQYF
TRBV9	TRBJ2-7	NA	TRBD2	TGTGCCAGCAGCGTAGGGCTAGCGGGAACCTACGAGCAGTACTTC	CASSVGLAGTYEQYF
TRBV9	TRBJ2-1	NA	NA	TGTGCCAGCAGCGTAGCGAGGACTACCAATGAGCAGTTCTTC	CASSVARTTNEQFF
TRBV27	TRBJ1-1	NA	NA	TGTGCCAGCAGTCTTCTCCCTGGGGGATCCATTGGAGAAGCTTTCTTT	CASSLLPGGSIGEAFF
TRBV11-2	TRBJ1-1	once	NA	TGTGCCAGCAGCATTAGGGGGACTGGCACTGAAGCTTTCTTT	CASSIRGTGTEAFF
TRBV4-2	TRBJ2-7	NA	TRBD2	TGTGCCAGCAGCCAGACTAGCGGGAGGTTTGACGAGCAGTACTTC	CASSQTSGRFDEQYF
TRBV19	TRBJ2-7	NA	NA	TGTGCCAGCAGGGATATCGGGGGCTACGAGCAGTACTTC	CASRDIGGYEQYF
TRBV5-1	TRBJ2-7	NA	NA	TGCGCCAGCAGCTTGGGCTCGAGGGCAAAGGGAGACGAGCAGTACTTC	CASSLGSRAKGDEQYF
TRBV27	TRBJ2-3	NA	NA	TGTGCCAGCAGTTTTGGCCGATTCACAGATACGCAGTATTTT	CASSFGRFTDTQYF
TRBV2	TRBJ2-1	NA	NA	TGTGCCAGCAGTGATTTTGAGACGGAGACCTACAATGAGCAGTTCTTC	CASSDFETETYNEQFF
TRBV27	TRBJ1-5	NA	TRBD1	TGTGCCAGCACAATCACAGGGGGCGGCCAGCCCCAGCATTTT	CASTITGGGQPQHF
TRBV7-6	TRBJ2-1	NA	NA	TGTGCCAGCAGCTCAGGTTCCGGCCGGGCGGGCGATGAGCAGTTCTTC	CASSSGSGRAGDEQFF
TRBV19	TRBJ2-3	NA	NA	TGTGCCAGTAGAAGTTCCGGACTCCACCTCACAGATACGCAGTATTTT	CASRSSGLHLTDTQYF
TRBV4-2	TRBJ1-1	NA	NA	TGTGCCAGCAGCCAAGACAGGGATGGGGACACTGAAGCTTTCTTT	CASSQDRDGDTEAFF
TRBV28	TRBJ1-1	NA	NA	TGTGCCAGCAGTTTCCACCTCTCTTCCTTGGCCACTGAAGCTTTCTTT	CASSFHLSSLATEAFF
TRBV7-2	TRBJ2-1	NA	NA	TGTGCCAGCAGCTTAGTCCTGTTAGCGGCGCAGGTTGAGCAGTTCTTC	CASSLVLLAAQVEQFF
TRBV9	TRBJ1-1	NA	TRBD1	TGTGCCAGCAGCGTAGTGGAACAGGGGGTACCTGAAGCTTTCTTT	CASSVVEQGVPEAFF
TRBV9	TRBJ2-1	NA	NA	TGTGCCAGCAGCGTAGGACGGAATGAGCAGTTCTTC	CASSVGRNEQFF
TRBV27	TRBJ2-6	NA	NA	TGTGCCAGCAGTATGAAGAGCTCTGGGGCCAACGTCCTGACTTTC	CASSMKSSGANVLTF
TRBV28	TRBJ1-4	NA	NA	TGTGCCAGCAATTTGGTGCTCGGGGAAAAACTGTTTTTT	CASNLVLGEKLFF
TRBV28	TRBJ1-1	NA	NA	TGTGCCAGCAGTTTACTCAGGGAAGGGAACACTGAAGCTTTCTTT	CASSLLREGNTEAFF
TRBV6-5	TRBJ1-1	NA	TRBD1	TGTGCCAGCAGTTACTCGGGACAGCCGAACACTGAAGCTTTCTTT	CASSYSGQPNTEAFF
TRBV28	TRBJ2-7	once	TRBD1	TGTGCCAGCAGACCCGGGACAGGGTCTCACGAGCAGTACTTC	CASRPGTGSHEQYF
TRBV9	TRBJ1-3	NA	NA	TGTGCCAGCAGCCCGCGGGGACCGTTCTCTGGAAACACCATATATTTT	CASSPRGPFSGNTIYF
TRBV28	TRBJ1-2	NA	NA	TGTGCCAGCAGTCCAATTCAAGGGACGGCAGCGATCCTCTATGGCTACACCTTC	CASSPIQGTAAILYGYTF
TRBV27	TRBJ2-7	NA	NA	TGTGCCAGCAGGGCCACAGGGCTTTTCTACGAGCAGTACTTC	CASRATGLFYEQYF
TRBV7-2	TRBJ2-7	NA	TRBD2	TGTGCCAGCAGCGGGTTTATGGCTAGCGGGAGGAACGAGCAGTACTTC	CASSGFMASGRNEQYF
TRBV9	TRBJ2-5	NA	TRBD2	TGTGCCAGCAGCGTCGGGAGGGCCGGGGAGACCCAGTACTTC	CASSVGRAGETQYF
TRBV27	TRBJ1-1	once	NA	TGTGCCAGCAGTTCAGAATGGGCGAACACTGAAGCTTTCTTT	CASSSEWANTEAFF
TRBV28	TRBJ2-7	NA	NA	TGTGCCAGCAGTTTACACACAGACGAGCAGTACTTC	CASSLHTDEQYF
TRBV7-9	TRBJ1-1	NA	NA	TGTGCCAGCAGCCCCGGAGGGCCCGACACTGAAGCTTTCTTT	CASSPGGPDTEAFF
TRBV7-8	TRBJ2-1	NA	TRBD1	TGTGCCAGCAGCTTAGGACAGGGGTCCTACAATGAGCAGTTCTTC	CASSLGQGSYNEQFF
TRBV6-1	TRBJ1-5	NA	NA	TGTGCCAGCAGTGAAGCGATTTACGGGGGGCATCAGCCCCAGCATTTT	CASSEAIYGGHQPQHF
TRBV7-9	TRBJ2-1	NA	TRBD2	TGTGCCAGCAGCGCCCCCCTAGCTAGCGGCACATCCTCCTACAATGAGCAGTTCTTC	CASSAPLASGTSSYNEQFF
TRBV7-3	TRBJ2-3	NA	NA	TGTGCCAGCAGCTTAACCGAGAGCTTTTTCGCCTCCACAGATACGCAGTATTTT	CASSLTESFFASTDTQYF
TRBV27	TRBJ2-7	NA	NA	TGTGCCAGCAGGACTTCGGGTCCCCTCAACGAGCAGTACTTC	CASRTSGPLNEQYF
TRBV7-3	TRBJ2-1	NA	TRBD1	TGTGCCAGCAGCCAAGGGACAGGGGACCCTGAGCAGTTCTTC	CASSQGTGDPEQFF
TRBV6-1	TRBJ2-7	NA	TRBD2	TGTGCCAGCAGTGAAAGGCGGGCTAGCGGGAGGGTCGAGCAGTACTTC	CASSERRASGRVEQYF
TRBV4-3	TRBJ2-1	NA	TRBD2	TGCGCCAGCAGCCAGGGAAGAGTTAGCGGGAATGAGCAGTTCTTC	CASSQGRVSGNEQFF
TRBV9	TRBJ2-3	once	TRBD2	TGTGCCAGCAGCGTAACGGGGGGGAGCACAGATACGCAGTATTTT	CASSVTGGSTDTQYF
TRBV15	TRBJ2-1	NA	NA	TGTGCCACCAGCGATGGGGTCAAGGGCTACAATGAGCAGTTCTTC	CATSDGVKGYNEQFF
TRBV9	TRBJ1-5	NA	NA	TGTGCCAGCAGCGTCGGGGGGTATCAGCCCCAGCATTTT	CASSVGGYQPQHF
TRBV28	TRBJ2-1	NA	NA	TGTGCCAGCAGTTTCGCGGAGGGGAATGAGCAGTTCTTC	CASSFAEGNEQFF
TRBV7-8	TRBJ2-3	NA	TRBD1	TGTGCCAGCAGCCTAACGGCGACAGGGGGACTTTCTCTTCACACAGATACGCAGTATTTT	CASSLTATGGLSLHTDTQYF
TRBV5-1	TRBJ2-3	NA	NA	TGCGCCAGCAGCTTGACGGGGCGATTCACAGATACGCAGTATTTT	CASSLTGRFTDTQYF
TRBV19	TRBJ2-1	NA	NA	TGTGCCACCGAATATTCCGGGGGAGCGCTGTTCTTC	CATEYSGGALFF
TRBV7-9	TRBJ2-7	NA	NA	TGTGCCAGCAGCCCCCTCGGTAACGAGCAGTACTTC	CASSPLGNEQYF
TRBV13	TRBJ2-7	NA	NA	TGTGCCAGCAGCTCCACGGGTGGAGGGAACAACGAGCAGTACTTC	CASSSTGGGNNEQYF
TRBV7-9	TRBJ1-1	NA	NA	TGTGCCACTAAGCCAGGGACGAACACTGAAGCTTTCTTT	CATKPGTNTEAFF
TRBV2	TRBJ2-7	NA	TRBD1	TGTGCCAGCAGCGGACGACAGGGCTCCCACGAGCAGTACTTC	CASSGRQGSHEQYF
TRBV7-6	TRBJ2-1	NA	TRBD2	TGTGCCAGCAGCTTAGATCGACTAGCGGGGAACAATGAGCAGTTCTTC	CASSLDRLAGNNEQFF
TRBV29-1	TRBJ2-7	NA	NA	TGCAGCGTTGAGGCGGGACCCAACTACGAGCAGTACTTC	CSVEAGPNYEQYF
TRBV27	TRBJ2-7	NA	NA	TGTGCCAGCAGTTTATGGGACGGCAGGGACGAGCAGTACTTC	CASSLWDGRDEQYF
TRBV11-1	TRBJ1-1	NA	NA	TGTGCCAGCAACACACACCCGAACACTGAAGCTTTCTTT	CASNTHPNTEAFF
TRBV5-6	TRBJ1-4	NA	NA	TGTGCCAGCAGCGAGGGACTCCTTCCCCGGGGAGCTAATGAAAAACTGTTTTTT	CASSEGLLPRGANEKLFF
TRBV7-9	TRBJ2-7	many	NA	TGTGCCAGCAGCTTATCCTACGAGCAGTACTTC	CASSLSYEQYF
TRBV2	TRBJ2-7	NA	TRBD1	TGTGCCAGCAGTGAAATTAGGGGGCAGCTCTACGAGCAGTACTTC	CASSEIRGQLYEQYF